The 8 T cell receptor beta chains listed next were all sequenced from one sample in a study of identical twins. MiXCR, applied by TCRdb to the 5' RACE reads, yields one record per CDR3 protein. The sample gives approximately 620,000 distinct CDR3 sequences, 8.6% of which show up once; 0.85% to 1% is in the top ten. The same sample was also studied in work on yellow fever vaccine responses in identical twins.

The sequenced sample consisted of PBMCs. The receptors stem from a woman in her late teens or twenties in good health.

V gene TRBV21-1 combines with J gene TRBJ2-5. TRBV21-1 is classified as a pseudogene. The CDR3 totals 16 residues. CDR3 region: CASSKAAAETQETQYF. CDR3 nucleotide sequence: TGTGCCAGCAGCAAAGCGGCGGCAGAAACCCAAGAGACCCAGTACTTC.

This clonotype was seen many times. The chain combines TRBV4-1 with TRBJ2-1, with D tentatively TRBD1 or TRBD2 (5 bases each). The V gene lost 1 base and the J gene lost 10 bases, with 8 bases spanning the gap. The CDR3 totals 12 residues. The germline V gene encodes CDR1 MGHRA and CDR2 YSYEKL. The CDR3: CASSQGGKEQFF. The DNA for the CDR3 is TGCGCCAGCAGCCAAGGGGGGAAGGAGCAGTTCTTC.

V gene TRBV11-3 combines with J gene TRBJ2-1; D is uncertain. The V and J ends lost 0 bases and 12 bases respectively, with 12 bases between them. The CDR3 extends over 13 amino acids. CDR1 is SGHNT and CDR2 is YENEEA in the germline V gene. CDR3 DNA: TGTGCCAGCAGCTTAGACATTAAGTCTCCGCAGTTCTTC. It yields the protein CASSLDIKSPQFF.

This clonotype has more than one count but fewer than ten. The V and J genes are TRBV20-1 and TRBJ2-2; D remains ambiguous. The V end lost 6 bases, the J end lost 0 bases, and 17 bases lay between the germline ends. CDR3 size: 16 residues. The germline gives CDR1 DFQATT, CDR2 SNEGSKA (reference sequence). CDR3 sequence reads: CSAAPRGRANTGELFF. CDR3 DNA sequence: TGCAGTGCCGCCCCACGAGGCAGAGCGAACACCGGGGAGCTGTTTTTT.

This clonotype was observed a few times. The chain uses TRBV2 and TRBJ2-3; 13 nucleotides align to TRBD2. CDR3 length equals 17 residues. CDR1 and CDR2 (germline): SNHLY, FYNNEI. J was trimmed by 0 bases and V by 6 bases; bases with no gene match: 6. The chain's CDR3 is CASRDPGLAGSTDTQYF. The CDR3 bases are TGTGCCAGCAGGGATCCGGGACTAGCGGGAAGCACAGATACGCAGTATTTT.

This chain links TRBV12-3 or TRBV12-4 with TRBJ2-3, with 9 bases identical to TRBD1. This CDR3 has 15 amino acids. The junction had 8 bases not matched to a gene; V was cut back by 6 bases and J by 4 bases. The CDR3 sequence is CASSRTRQGADTQYF. CDR3 sequence (DNA): TGTGCCAGCAGCAGAACCCGACAGGGGGCAGATACGCAGTATTTT.

This rearrangement joins TRBV6-5 to TRBJ2-5; D remains ambiguous. CDR3 length: 16 amino acids. The germline V gene encodes CDR1 MNHEY and CDR2 SVGAGI. V was shortened by 0 bases and J by 0 bases, with 11 bases between the two germline ends. The CDR3 reads CASSYSRFSYQETQYF. CDR3 nucleotides: TGTGCCAGCAGTTACTCGCGGTTTAGCTACCAAGAGACCCAGTACTTC.

This clonotype was detected only a few times. Compared with germline, one end of the junction differs, possibly owing to a read error. CDR3 sequence reads: CASSDYGGFHTEAFF. The CDR3 DNA reads TGTGCCAGCAGCGACTATGGAGGGTTTCACACTGAAGCTTTCTTT. The V and J genes are TRBV6-4 and TRBJ1-1; the D is unclear. There are 15 residues in the CDR3. Germline V CDR1 and CDR2: MRHNA, SNTAGT.